Reported below is one T cell receptor beta chain. Its specificity is unknown. This sample was included in a study of blood T cells in healthy people across ages. Study-level results: Compared with aged donors, long-lived donors showed fewer expanded clones, suggesting selection. Significant beta diversity loss was already apparent by age approximately 40, declining roughly linearly.

Trimming removed 6 bases from V and 2 bases from J, with 11 bases in between. The V gene's germline CDR1 is SNHLY and CDR2 FYNNEI. The CDR3 is 14 amino acids. A sample-barcoded 5' primer and a J-beta primer mix were used in a second PCR of about 6 to 11 cycles. MiXCR was run by TCRdb on the 5' RACE reads, yielding one entry per CDR3 protein. The sample lists 750,000 or so distinct CDR3 sequences, approximately 25% occurring once. Isolated per sample were at least 7 million PBMCs. The same sample was also used in a study of T cells of mothers and their children.

Sequencing used blood. The origin of this receptor is a boy younger than 18 in good health. The chain recombines TRBV2 with TRBJ1-5; D gene uncertain. CDR3 coding DNA: TGTGCCAGCAGCGCGGGGAGAGGCAATCAGCCCCAGCATTTT. Translating it yields CASSAGRGNQPQHF. The whole variable domain, remainder taken from reference TRBV2 and TRBJ1-5, is EPEVTQTPSHQVTQMGQEVILRCVPISNHLYFYWYRQILGQKVEFLVSFYNNEISEKSEIFDDQFSVERPDGSNFTLKIRSTKLEDSAMYFCASSAGRGNQPQHFGDGTRLSIL.